This T cell receptor beta chain stems from a study of blood T cell repertoires in COVID-19. The CDR3 is 13 amino acids. The J segment lost 9 bases and the V segment lost 7 bases, leaving 4 bases of the junction unmatched. Per the germline V gene, CDR1 is LNHDA and CDR2 is SQIVND (reference sequence). TCRdb's copy holds only in-frame clones and misses some; the assay was immunoSEQ multiplex PCR. The data contain 150,000 to 200,000 clones, 75% to 85% of them singletons. This TCR was recovered from a man in his sixties with acute or convalescent COVID-19. This sequence joins TRBV19 and TRBJ1-6, with 9 positions matching TRBD1. The sequencing sample was made of peripheral blood. The CDR3 spells CASNMGQGSPLHF. The CDR3 DNA reads TGTGCCAGTAACATGGGACAGGGTTCACCCCTCCACTTT. Full variable domain (remainder filled in from reference TRBV19 and TRBJ1-6): DGGITQSPKYLFRKEGQNVTLSCEQNLNHDAMYWYRQDPGQGLRLIYYSQIVNDFQKGDIAEGYSVSREKKESFPLTVTSAQKNPTAFYLCASNMGQGSPLHFGNGTRLTVT.